Listed below are T cell receptor beta chains from one sample, sequenced in a study of blood T cell repertoires in COVID-19. Libraries were prepared by immunoSEQ multiplex PCR; TCRdb keeps only in-frame clonotypes and omits some of them. The table records 250,000 or so clones, roughly 91% of them present only once. The sample comprised peripheral blood. The receptors shown here come from a man aged 25 to 40 with COVID-19, enrolled during active disease. Each CDR3 is given with its conserved first and last residue. Each record gives: V gene, D gene, clone size, J gene, CDR3 protein, CDR3 DNA. The D gene is left open where the match is weak. The listing skips clone size in some rows; elsewhere it reads once, few, many or a size class.

TRBV2	NA	NA	TRBJ1-5	CASSHYRVDQPQHF	TGTGCCAGCAGTCACTACAGGGTTGATCAGCCCCAGCATTTT
TRBV7-9	TRBD1	NA	TRBJ1-5	CASSGDGTGGSQPQHF	TGTGCCAGCAGCGGAGATGGGACAGGGGGCTCTCAGCCCCAGCATTTT
TRBV5-4	TRBD1	once	TRBJ2-1	CASSFKTGRDEQFF	TGTGCCAGCAGCTTCAAGACAGGGCGTGATGAGCAGTTCTTC
TRBV11-3	NA	NA	TRBJ2-2	CASSPGLLAGELFF	TGTGCCAGCAGCCCAGGACTATTAGCCGGGGAGCTGTTTTTT
TRBV5-1	TRBD1	few	TRBJ1-1	CASSLGRGQTEAFF	TGCGCCAGCAGCTTGGGCAGGGGGCAGACTGAAGCTTTCTTT
TRBV19	TRBD2	NA	TRBJ2-2	CASSITRLTGGRTGELFF	TGTGCCAGTAGTATTACGCGTCTGACGGGGGGGCGGACCGGGGAGCTGTTTTTT
TRBV5-5	NA	NA	TRBJ2-2	CASSPTLPSGSTGELFF	TGTGCCAGCAGCCCCACCCTGCCCAGCGGTAGCACCGGGGAGCTGTTTTTT
TRBV27	TRBD1	NA	TRBJ1-5	CASRARGQGEDGNQPQHF	TGTGCCAGCAGGGCCCGAGGACAGGGGGAAGACGGCAATCAGCCCCAGCATTTT
TRBV10-2	NA	NA	TRBJ1-2	CASSESTGGAGIYGYTF	TGCGCCAGCAGTGAGTCGACGGGGGGGGCAGGGATTTATGGCTACACCTTC
TRBV5-1	NA	few	TRBJ2-5	CASSLGTGETQYF	TGCGCCAGCAGCTTGGGTACAGGGGAGACCCAGTACTTC
TRBV11-2	NA	NA	TRBJ1-5	CASSSSPGVGQPQHF	TGTGCCAGCAGCTCCTCTCCGGGGGTAGGACAGCCCCAGCATTTT
TRBV15	NA	NA	TRBJ2-3	CATSRDRRDTQYF	TGTGCCACCAGCAGAGATCGGAGAGATACGCAGTATTTT
TRBV6-5	TRBD1	NA	TRBJ1-1	CASSRTGVSGTEAFF	TGTGCCAGCAGTAGGACAGGGGTTAGCGGCACTGAAGCTTTCTTT
TRBV2	NA	NA	TRBJ1-2	CASSATGLRPNYGYTF	TGTGCCAGCAGTGCTACAGGGCTCCGGCCTAACTATGGCTACACCTTC
TRBV9	NA	NA	TRBJ2-3	CASSVGAGASTDTQYF	TGTGCCAGCAGCGTAGGGGCGGGGGCTAGCACAGATACGCAGTATTTT
TRBV25-1	TRBD1	NA	TRBJ1-4	CASSDPGQGGEKLFF	TGTGCCAGCAGTGACCCGGGACAGGGGGGCGAAAAACTGTTTTTT
TRBV16	NA	NA	TRBJ1-2	CASSQSAQGKANYGYTF	TGTGCCAGCAGCCAATCGGCCCAGGGTAAAGCTAACTATGGCTACACCTTC
TRBV6-5	NA	NA	TRBJ1-1	CASRTQGWLAEAFF	TGTGCCAGCAGGACCCAGGGGTGGTTGGCTGAAGCTTTCTTT